The clone carrying this TCR beta chain turned up a few times. With 5 bases removed from V and 0 bases from J, the gap between germline ends came to 10 bases. Germline loops: CDR1 SGHTA, CDR2 FQGNSA. The CDR3 is made up of 14 amino acids. This record belongs to a study of response to subunit inactivated influenza vaccine. Via MiXCR, TCRdb re-called the RT-PCR reads, giving one row per CDR3 protein. The table records roughly 710,000 distinct CDR3 sequences, 14% of them present only once. The specimen comprised PBMCs from blood, sampled 14 to 15 days before vaccination. The source of this sequence is a man over 45 who received an inactivated influenza vaccine. J is TRBJ1-2 and V is TRBV7-2; TRBD1 might be the D (6 bases). The CDR3 DNA sequence: TGTGCCAGCAGCCTGGGACATCCTAACTATGGCTACACCTTC. Translated, it gives CASSLGHPNYGYTF.